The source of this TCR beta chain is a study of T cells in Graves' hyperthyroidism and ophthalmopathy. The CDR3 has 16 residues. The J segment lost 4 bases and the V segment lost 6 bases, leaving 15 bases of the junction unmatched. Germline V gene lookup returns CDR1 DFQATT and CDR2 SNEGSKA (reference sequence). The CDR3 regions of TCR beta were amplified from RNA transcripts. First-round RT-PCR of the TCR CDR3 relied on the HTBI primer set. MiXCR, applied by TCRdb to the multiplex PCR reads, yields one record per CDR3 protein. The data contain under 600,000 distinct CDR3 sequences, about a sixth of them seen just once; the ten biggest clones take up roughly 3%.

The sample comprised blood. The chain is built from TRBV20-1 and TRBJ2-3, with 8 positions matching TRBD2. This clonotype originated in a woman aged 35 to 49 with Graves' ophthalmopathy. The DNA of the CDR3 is TGCAGTGCAAGACGTAGGACTAGCCGTTCCCCAGATACGCAGTATTTT. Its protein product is CSARRRTSRSPDTQYF.